The 8 T cell receptor beta chains in this list originate from one sample, sequenced in a study of Ad26.COV2.S vaccination and SARS-CoV-2 variants. The method was immunoSEQ multiplex PCR; TCRdb's version includes in-frame clones alone and lacks a portion of them. The sample carries about 320,000 clones, around 85% recorded once. The treatment is: roughly 20 received Ad26.COV2.S at low or high dose, single or two shots; several received placebo; per-sample allocation not given. Each sample was drawn 63 days after the first injection (of vaccine or placebo). Specimen: peripheral blood, collected in a trial of Ad26.COV2.S vaccine versus placebo. These receptors were collected from a person aged 18-60 years who received the Ad26.COV2.S COVID-19 vaccine or a placebo.

The chain couples TRBV6-6 to TRBJ2-3, with D perhaps matching TRBD1 (6 bases). V lost 7 bases to trimming and J lost 2 bases, with 19 bases between them. From germline, CDR1 is MNHNY and CDR2 SVGAGI (reference sequence). This CDR3 spans 16 amino acids. For the CDR3, the DNA is TGTGCCAGCATCAGAGGACAGCCAACCTTCACAGATACGCAGTATTTT. Translated: CASIRGQPTFTDTQYF.

V usage is TRBV28 and J usage is TRBJ1-2, with TRBD1 matching 8 bases. The CDR3 has 13 amino acids. The V gene's germline CDR1 is MDHEN and CDR2 SYDVKM. After removal of 11 bases from V and 8 bases from J, the junction contained 13 bases not matched to a gene. This CDR3 reads CAFGARTGSGYTF. DNA for the CDR3: TGTGCCTTTGGGGCGAGGACAGGGAGCGGCTACACCTTC.

The V and J genes are TRBV29-1 and TRBJ2-7, with TRBD1 identical over 11 bases. Germline V gene sequence: CDR1 SQVTM, CDR2 ANQGSEA. The J segment lost 3 bases and the V segment lost 7 bases, leaving 11 bases of the junction unmatched. The CDR3 consists of 15 residues. The DNA for the CDR3 is TGCAGCGCCTCAGGCGGGGACAGGGGGTACTACGAGCAGTACTTC. This translates into CSASGGDRGYYEQYF.

This rearrangement joins TRBV30 to TRBJ1-1; TRBD1 matches 7 bases. The germline gives CDR1 GTSNPN, CDR2 SVGIG (reference sequence). The CDR3 contains 15 residues. Trimming cost V 3 bases and J 1 base; bases outside gene matches: 8. For the CDR3, the DNA is TGTGCCTGGAGGTGGACAGGCGGATCGAACACTGAAGCTTTCTTT. Translating it yields CAWRWTGGSNTEAFF.

This clone has just one count. The chain joins TRBV5-1 to TRBJ2-2, with TRBD1 identical over 7 bases. This CDR3 region has 15 residues. J lost 0 bases, V lost 4 bases, and 3 bases had no gene match. Germline V lookup: CDR1 SGHRS, CDR2 YFSETQ. The CDR3 sequence: CASSEGQPNTGELFF. The CDR3, as DNA: TGCGCCAGCAGCGAGGGACAGCCGAACACCGGGGAGCTGTTTTTT.

V gene TRBV24-1 combines with J gene TRBJ1-2; D call uncertain. Trimming pared 6 bases from V and 5 bases from J, leaving 12 bases between. The length of the CDR3 is 13 residues. The germline CDR1 and CDR2 sequences are KGHDR and SFDVKD. The CDR3 nucleotides are TGTGCCACCAGTTCCTCGTCGGGGTATGGCTACACCTTC. It codes for CATSSSSGYGYTF.

This clone was detected many times. The rearrangement uses TRBV5-1 and TRBJ2-7, with 12 bases matching TRBD2. The CDR3 spans 15 residues. With V trimmed by 4 bases and J by 5 bases, 7 bases remained unmatched. Germline-derived CDR1 and CDR2 are SGHRS and YFSETQ. Written as DNA, the CDR3 is TGCGCCAGCAGCCGCATAAGGACTAGCGGGGACGAGCAGTACTTC. Translating gives CASSRIRTSGDEQYF. Full variable domain (missing parts from reference TRBV5-1 and TRBJ2-7): KAGVTQTPRYLIKTRGQQVTLSCSPISGHRSVSWYQQTPGQGLQFLFEYFSETQRNKGNFPGRFSGRQFSNSRSEMNVSTLELGDSALYLCASSRIRTSGDEQYFGPGTRLTVT.

The chain recombines TRBV7-2 with TRBJ2-1; D may be TRBD1 or TRBD2 (5 bases each). CDR1 is SGHTA, CDR2 FQGNSA, per germline. Trimming took off 6 bases at V and 6 bases at J, with 12 bases between the two ends. The CDR3 runs to 13 residues. The CDR3 protein is CASRRGTGNEQFF. In DNA, the CDR3 is TGTGCCAGCAGGAGAGGGACGGGCAATGAGCAGTTCTTC.